This T cell receptor beta chain derives from a study of Ad26.COV2.S vaccination and SARS-CoV-2 variants. Study information: Ad26.COV2.S given intramuscularly, once or twice 56 days apart.

Regarding treatment: around 19 received Ad26.COV2.S at low or high dose, single or two shots; about 5 received placebo; per-sample allocation not given. Sample collection was performed on day 63 after the first vaccine or placebo injection. An adult aged 18-55 years in Boston served as the donor. Study-wide findings and caveats: Possibly, TCR breadth and depth analyses underestimated total T cell responses.

This clone was seen more than once but under ten times. Antigen specificity is unknown. CDR3 length: 13 residues. V lost 3 bases, J lost 4 bases, and 7 bases lay in between. Germline V lookup: CDR1 KGHSH, CDR2 LQKENI. TCRdb's copy holds only in-frame clones and misses some; the assay was immunoSEQ multiplex PCR. Of roughly 400,000 clones in the sample, 89% were seen once. This receptor was taken from a person aged 18-60 years who received the Ad26.COV2.S COVID-19 vaccine or a placebo. V gene TRBV18 combines with J gene TRBJ1-3; D uncertain. Sequencing used peripheral blood, obtained in a trial of Ad26.COV2.S vaccine versus placebo. CDR3 sequence (DNA): TGTGCCAGCTCACCGTCCGAGGGAAACACCATATATTTT. It codes for CASSPSEGNTIYF.